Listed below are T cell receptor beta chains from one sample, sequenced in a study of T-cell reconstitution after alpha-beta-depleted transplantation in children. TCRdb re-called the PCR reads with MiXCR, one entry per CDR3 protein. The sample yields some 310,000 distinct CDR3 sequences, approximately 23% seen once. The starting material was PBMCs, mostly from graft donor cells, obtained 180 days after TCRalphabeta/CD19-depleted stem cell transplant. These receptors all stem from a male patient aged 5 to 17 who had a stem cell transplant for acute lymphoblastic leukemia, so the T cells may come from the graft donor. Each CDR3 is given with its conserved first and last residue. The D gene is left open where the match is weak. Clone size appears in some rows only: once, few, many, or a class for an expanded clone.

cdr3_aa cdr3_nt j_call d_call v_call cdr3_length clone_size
CASSLGRGRSYNEQFF TGTGCCAGCAGCTTGGGCAGGGGGCGGTCCTACAATGAGCAGTTCTTC TRBJ2-1 TRBD1 TRBV5-5 16 many
CASSQGWSVSSEQYF TGCGCCAGCAGCCAAGGCTGGTCCGTTTCCAGCGAGCAGTACTTC TRBJ2-7 . TRBV4-1 15 once
CASSLIGPPAHGELFF TGTGCCAGCAGCTTAATTGGACCCCCGGCTCACGGGGAGCTGTTTTTT TRBJ2-2 . TRBV7-7 16 .
CASRGTGPQTF TGTGCCAGCAGAGGGACAGGGCCCCAAACCTTC TRBJ1-2 TRBD1 TRBV12-3/TRBV12-4 11 few
CASSPRLTGGEQYF TGTGCCAGCAGCCCCCGTCTGACAGGGGGCGAGCAGTACTTC TRBJ2-7 TRBD1 TRBV12-3/TRBV12-4 14 few
CSGISGAGELFF TGCAGCGGCATATCAGGGGCCGGGGAGCTGTTTTTT TRBJ2-2 . TRBV29-1 12 few
CASSLRQGAGDEQYF TGTGCCAGCAGTTTACGACAGGGGGCGGGCGACGAGCAGTACTTC TRBJ2-7 TRBD1 TRBV12-3/TRBV12-4 15 .
CASSPPGTSGRETQYF TGTGCCAGCTCACCACCCGGGACTAGCGGGAGGGAGACCCAGTACTTC TRBJ2-5 TRBD2 TRBV18 16 .
CASSFRGRVNTEAFF TGTGCCAGCAGCTTCAGGGGGCGGGTGAACACTGAAGCTTTCTTT TRBJ1-1 TRBD1 TRBV5-4 15 .
CASSLGQGADEQYF TGTGCCAGCAGTTTGGGACAGGGGGCCGACGAGCAGTACTTC TRBJ2-7 TRBD1 TRBV27 14 few
CASSEQRAWRVEETQYF TGTGCCAGCAGTGAACAACGAGCATGGCGGGTAGAAGAGACCCAGTACTTC TRBJ2-5 . TRBV2 17 .
CASSLAIEGNYGYTF TGTGCCAGCAGCTTAGCCATTGAAGGGAACTATGGCTACACCTTC TRBJ1-2 . TRBV7-9 15 .
CACGDRGPQETQYF TGTGCCTGCGGGGACAGGGGTCCCCAAGAGACCCAGTACTTC TRBJ2-5 TRBD1 TRBV11-2 14 .
CSAYRTGSNQPQHF TGCAGTGCCTATCGGACAGGGAGCAATCAGCCCCAGCATTTT TRBJ1-5 TRBD1 TRBV20-1 14 few
CASSLDLAGTTYNEQFF TGTGCCAGCAGCTTAGATCTTGCGGGCACGACCTACAATGAGCAGTTCTTC TRBJ2-1 . TRBV11-2 17 .
CASSQRFPYYEQYF TGTGCCAGCAGTCAGAGATTTCCATACTACGAGCAGTACTTC TRBJ2-7 . TRBV11-2 14 .
CASSHPDYYNEQFF TGTGCCAGCAGCCATCCCGACTACTACAATGAGCAGTTCTTC TRBJ2-1 . TRBV3-1 14 few
CASRFSGVSEAFF TGTGCCAGCAGGTTCAGTGGGGTTTCTGAAGCTTTCTTT TRBJ1-1 . TRBV12-3/TRBV12-4 13 .
CASSVEPRGTEAFF TGTGCCAGCAGTGTAGAACCCCGAGGCACTGAAGCTTTCTTT TRBJ1-1 . TRBV2 14 .
CASRKKDRGYEQYF TGTGCCAGCAGAAAGAAGGACAGGGGTTACGAGCAGTACTTC TRBJ2-7 . TRBV21-1 14 .